Below are 19 T cell receptor beta chains sequenced from a single sample in a study of tissue T cells after allogeneic stem cell transplantation. Measured with immunoSEQ multiplex PCR; TCRdb has only the in-frame clones, and not every one. Seen here are 3,200 or so clones, 43% observed once, and the top ten hold more than 20%. The time point: mouse harvest day 14 after allogeneic transplant. Tail vein injection delivered 10^7 T-cell-depleted bone marrow cells and 10^6 splenic CD5+ T cells. The sample comprised gut tissue. The receptors were sampled from a female BALB/c mouse given C57BL/6 T cells with graft-versus-host disease after an allogeneic hematopoietic cell transplant.

This clone was counted only a few times. Germline and genes: mouse. The CDR3 end is not reached by the read, which stops 1 residue before it; the germline J gene fills it in. This sequence joins TRBV12-1 and TRBJ1-3; TRBD1 agrees at 10 bases. The CDR3 runs to 17 residues. CDR1 is SGHSN, CDR2 HYEKVE, per germline. J was trimmed by 0 bases and V by 2 bases; bases with no gene match: 6. CDR3 DNA (partial): TGTGCCAGCTCTCCCATTCGGGACAGGGGTTCTGGAAATACGCTCTAT. Translating it yields CASSPIRDRGSGNTLY. The whole CDR3 region reads CASSPIRDRGSGNTLYF.

This clone was detected a few times. Gene labels here are mouse ones. The read is 1 residue too short to cover the CDR3 end, so that end is filled in from the germline J gene. This rearrangement joins TRBV26 to TRBJ2-2; D may be TRBD1 or TRBD2 (5 bases each). The germline CDR1 and CDR2 sequences are KGHPV and FQNQEV (reference sequence). Trimming stripped 0 bases from V and 4 bases from J, with 6 bases between. This CDR3 has 14 amino acids. Partial CDR3 DNA: TGTGCCAGCAGTCTGTCGGGGGTCACCGGGCAGCTCTAC. It is translated as CASSLSGVTGQLY. From start to end, the CDR3 is CASSLSGVTGQLYF.

This clone has more than one count but fewer than ten. The genes and germline here are from mouse. Sequencing ends 1 residue short of the CDR3 end; the germline J gene provides the rest. The V call is TRBV3, the J call TRBJ2-3; 7 bases fit TRBD2. The germline V gene encodes CDR1 SNHLY and CDR2 FYNGKV (reference sequence). The CDR3 spans 14 residues. The V gene end was trimmed by 5 bases and the J gene end by 1 base; junction bases not matched to a gene: 3. The CDR3 sequence: CASSPGGGAETLYF. The sequenced CDR3 bases are TGTGCCAGCAGCCCTGGGGGAGGTGCAGAAACGCTGTAT. Complete variable domain (other parts from reference TRBV3 and TRBJ2-3): GPKVLQIPSHQIIDMGQMVTLNCDPVSNHLYFYWYKQILGQQMEFLVNFYNGKVMEKSKLFKDQFSVERPDGSYFTLKIQPTALEDSAVYFCASSPGGGAETLYFGSGTRLTVL.

As to this clone: Gene names refer to mouse genes. The missing CDR3 end, 1 residue past where the read stops, is filled in from the germline J gene. This chain links TRBV24 with TRBJ2-7, with D perhaps matching TRBD1 (5 bases). The germline CDR1 and CDR2 sequences are KGHTA and FRNEEI. The CDR3 covers 13 residues. Trimming removed 6 bases at V and 0 bases at J, with 9 bases between. The CDR3 bases that were read are TGTGCCAGCAGACCCGACAGCTCCTATGAACAGTAC. Translating gives CASRPDSSYEQY. The CDR3 in its entirety is CASRPDSSYEQYF.

This clone is classed as medium-sized. The genes and germline here are from mouse. The read ends 1 residue before the CDR3 terminus; that terminus is restored from the germline J gene. The genes are TRBV16 and TRBJ2-7; 10 bases map to TRBD2. The CDR3 spans 14 residues. Germline assignment: CDR1 SGHSA and CDR2 FRNQAP. The V segment lost 2 bases and the J segment 6 bases; nucleotides outside the gene matches: 4. The part of the CDR3 DNA that was read is TGTGCAAGCAGCTTACAGGACTGGGGGTTTGAACAGTAC. It yields the protein CASSLQDWGFEQY. The entire CDR3 protein reads CASSLQDWGFEQYF. Based on the CDR3 plus reference TRBV16 and TRBJ2-7, the full variable domain is NAGVIQTPRHKVTGKGQEATLWCEPISGHSAVFWYRQTIVQGLEFLTYFRNQAPIDDSGMPKERFSAQMPNQSHSTLKIQSTQPQDSAVYLCASSLQDWGFEQYFGPGTRLTVL.

Only a few counts were recorded for this clone. Gene and germline names: mouse. The CDR3 end lies 1 residue beyond the end of the read and is filled in from the germline J gene. This chain links TRBV16 with TRBJ2-1, with D possibly being TRBD1 (6 bases). CDR1 and CDR2 (germline): SGHSA, FRNQAP. The V and J ends lost 7 bases and 4 bases respectively, with 11 bases between them. The length of the CDR3 is 13 residues. CDR3 DNA (partial): TGTGCAAGCACACAGGGAAAATATGCTGAGCAGTTC. It is translated as CASTQGKYAEQF. The CDR3 reads in full as CASTQGKYAEQFF.

This clone is termed large. Mouse germline and gene names are used. The CDR3 end falls 1 residue outside the read, so it is completed with the germline J gene. The chain employs TRBV13-2 and TRBJ2-7; D unresolved. V shed 3 bases and J shed 7 bases, with 5 bases lying between them. This CDR3 comprises 10 residues. Germline CDR1 reads NNHNN; CDR2 reads SYGAGS (reference sequence). CDR3 residues: CASGGREQYF. The DNA read from the CDR3 is TGTGCCAGCGGTGGGAGAGAACAGTAC.

Points on this clone: Any gene name here is a mouse gene name. The sequenced fragment ends 1 residue before the CDR3 boundary, so the rest is inferred from the germline J gene. This rearrangement joins TRBV14 to TRBJ1-1; 12 nucleotides match TRBD1. V lost 5 bases to trimming and J lost 6 bases; unmatched junction nucleotides: 5. Germline CDR1 is SGHDT and CDR2 is FRDEAV. The CDR3 is made up of 14 amino acids. CDR3 bases read: TGTGCCAGCAGCTCCGGGACAGGGGGCTCAGAAGTCTTC. Protein: CASSSGTGGSEVF. The CDR3 in full is CASSSGTGGSEVFF.

This clone is termed medium-sized (0.01 to 0.1%). Gene names and germline refer to mouse. Coverage ceases 1 residue before the CDR3 finishes, and the germline J gene fills in the end. The J gene is TRBJ2-5, the V gene TRBV12-2, with 7 nucleotides matching TRBD2. There are 14 residues in the CDR3. CDR1 is SGHLS, CDR2 HYDKME, per germline. The J segment lost 6 bases and the V segment lost 0 bases, leaving 5 bases of the junction unmatched. Here the CDR3 reads CASSLVWGRDTQYF. The sequenced CDR3 bases are TGTGCCAGCTCTCTCGTCTGGGGGAGGGACACCCAGTAC. Supplemented by reference TRBV12-2 and TRBJ2-5, the full variable domain reads NSGVVQSPRYIIKGKGERSILKCIPISGHLSVAWYQQTQGQELKFFIQHYDKMERDKGNLPSRFSVQQFDDYHSEMNMSALELEDSAVYFCASSLVWGRDTQYFGPGTRLLVL.

On this clone: Gene names refer to mouse genes. The sequence runs out 1 residue before the end of the CDR3; the remainder is reconstructed from the germline J gene. The chain links TRBV31 to TRBJ2-1, with TRBD2 identical over 11 bases. Germline values: CDR1 GKSSPN, CDR2 SITVG. Unmatched junction bases numbered 0, after V lost 1 base and J lost 1 base. The CDR3 consists of 15 residues. The DNA read from the CDR3 is TGTGCCTGGAGTCGGGACTGGGGGAACTATGCTGAGCAGTTC. Translating it yields CAWSRDWGNYAEQF. The whole CDR3 is CAWSRDWGNYAEQFF. The complete variable domain, with remaining parts taken from reference TRBV31 and TRBJ2-1, reads AQTIHQWPVAEIKAVGSPLSLGCTIKGKSSPNLYWYWQATGGTLQQLFYSITVGQVESVVQLNLSASRPKDDQFILSTEKLLLSHSGFYLCAWSRDWGNYAEQFFGPGTRLTVL.

As to this clone: Genes and germline are mouse. The read ends 1 residue before the CDR3 terminus; that terminus is restored from the germline J gene. This chain links TRBV23 with TRBJ1-1; TRBD1 is the table's D call and was not checked against the DNA. The CDR3 runs to 16 residues. The germline gives CDR1 KGHTA, CDR2 FQNQQP. This chain's CDR3 is CSSSQSTGGSNTEVFF. CDR3 DNA (partial): TGCTCCAGCAGTCAATCGACAGGGGGGTCAAACACAGAAGTCTTC.

With respect to this clone: Each gene name is a mouse one. The read finishes 1 residue shy of the CDR3 end, and the germline J gene is used to complete it. The V gene is TRBV26, the J gene TRBJ2-5; D unclear. Looked up from germline, CDR1 is KGHPV and CDR2 is FQNQEV (reference sequence). V was shortened by 4 bases and J by 0 bases, with 8 bases between the two germline ends. The CDR3 extends over 14 amino acids. This chain's CDR3 is CASSPGLNQDTQYF. The CDR3 bases that were read are TGTGCCAGCAGTCCCGGTCTTAACCAAGACACCCAGTAC.

Concerning this clone: Germline and genes here are mouse. Read sequence stops 1 residue before the CDR3 end, and the germline J gene provides the missing end. The rearrangement links TRBV24 to TRBJ1-3; TRBD1 matches at 7 bases. In germline, CDR1 is KGHTA, CDR2 FRNEEI. CDR3 length: 16 amino acids. The ends lost 0 bases at V and 0 bases at J; junction bases unmatched: 2. CDR3 DNA (partial): TGTGCCAGCAGTCTGTATCACAGGGGTTCTGGAAATACGCTCTAT. Protein product: CASSLYHRGSGNTLY. The whole CDR3 protein is CASSLYHRGSGNTLYF.

About this clone itself: Gene names are mouse gene names. The part of the CDR3 DNA that was read is TGTGGTGCCATGGGGGGGCATGCTGAGCAGTTC. Amino acid sequence: CGAMGGHAEQF. The entire CDR3 is CGAMGGHAEQFF. This chain joins TRBV20 and TRBJ2-1; 9 positions agree with TRBD2. The CDR3 end is not reached by the read, which stops 1 residue before it; the germline J gene fills it in. CDR1 is GFQATS, CDR2 STVNSAI, per germline. J lost 5 bases, V lost 6 bases, and 2 bases had no gene match. This CDR3 has 12 amino acids.

Note on this clone: Mouse names are used for the genes. The missing CDR3 end, 1 residue past where the read stops, is filled in from the germline J gene. The chain recombines TRBV26 with TRBJ1-1, with D tentatively TRBD1 (5 bases). This CDR3 comprises 15 residues. Germline CDR1 is KGHPV and CDR2 is FQNQEV (reference sequence). V lost 0 bases to trimming and J lost 3 bases, with 11 bases between them. This CDR3 is CASSLSQGGDTEVFF. CDR3 DNA, as far as it was read: TGTGCCAGCAGTCTGTCCCAGGGAGGGGACACAGAAGTCTTC.

As to this clone: The listed genes are named as in mouse. With the read ending 1 residue before the CDR3 end, the germline J gene is used to fill in that end. Other nucleotide sequences from this sample produce the same CDR3. This chain joins TRBV26 and TRBJ1-3; D unclear. V lost 4 bases, J lost 0 bases, and 7 bases lay in between. The CDR3 contains 14 residues. Germline assignment: CDR1 KGHPV and CDR2 FQNQEV (reference sequence). The sequenced part of the CDR3 DNA is TGTGCCAGCAGTCCCCAGAATTCTGGAAATACGCTCTAT. Protein: CASSPQNSGNTLY. The full CDR3 protein reads CASSPQNSGNTLYF.

In the case of this clone: Gene names refer to mouse genes. The read is 1 residue too short to cover the CDR3 end, so that end is filled in from the germline J gene. The chain uses TRBV3 and TRBJ2-3; 11 bases are a match to TRBD2. The J segment lost 1 base and the V segment lost 5 bases, leaving 2 bases of the junction unmatched. Germline assignment: CDR1 SNHLY and CDR2 FYNGKV (reference sequence). The length of the CDR3 is 15 residues. CDR3 bases read: TGTGCCAGCAGCCCGGGACTGGGGGGTGCAGAAACGCTGTAT. Translated: CASSPGLGGAETLY. The full CDR3 reads CASSPGLGGAETLYF.

About this clone itself: Gene names are mouse gene names. Coverage ceases 1 residue before the CDR3 finishes, and the germline J gene fills in the end. The chain couples TRBV13-3 to TRBJ1-1, with D tentatively TRBD1 (5 bases). The length of the CDR3 is 15 residues. Trimming took 1 base from V and 0 from J, leaving 10 bases between them. CDR1 NNHDY and CDR2 SYVADS come from the germline V gene. The covered CDR3 bases are TGTGCCAGCAGTGATCAGGGAGGGGCAAACACAGAAGTCTTC. Protein product: CASSDQGGANTEVF. The CDR3 reads in full as CASSDQGGANTEVFF.

In the case of this clone: Here the gene names and germline are mouse. The CDR3 extends 1 residue past the end of the read, so its final part is completed from the germline J gene. The V and J genes are TRBV26 and TRBJ2-4; D might be TRBD1 (6 bases). V dropped 1 base and J dropped 1 base, with 12 bases sitting between them. Germline V lookup: CDR1 KGHPV, CDR2 FQNQEV (reference sequence). The length of the CDR3 is 16 residues. The CDR3 bases that were read are TGTGCCAGCAGTCTGTTCAGGAAGGGGGGTCAAAACACCTTGTAC. Protein: CASSLFRKGGQNTLY. The entire CDR3 is CASSLFRKGGQNTLYF.